This TCR beta chain derives from a study of early T cells in non-severe SARS-CoV-2 infection. TCRdb fed the 5' RACE reads into MiXCR, producing one record per CDR3 protein. The sample holds more than 65,000 distinct CDR3 sequences, 9% to 15% seen once. This clonotype was recorded a few times. There are 13 residues in the CDR3. Looked up from germline, CDR1 is SGHAT and CDR2 is FQNNGV. With 7 bases removed from V and 0 bases from J, the gap between germline ends came to 7 bases. The sequenced sample was whole blood. The rearrangement uses TRBV11-2 and TRBJ1-3; D is undetermined. This receptor was taken from an adult who was a healthcare worker with PCR-confirmed SARS-CoV-2 infection or an uninfected control (not recorded which). CDR3 DNA sequence: TGTGCCAGCACCTCAGACTCTGGAAACACCATATATTTT. It encodes CASTSDSGNTIYF.